These T cell receptor beta chains were read from a single sample in a study of CD8 T cells in Susac syndrome. TCRdb reprocessed the immunoSEQ multiplex PCR reads via MiXCR and lists one record per CDR3 protein. The sample comprises 75,000 to 80,000 distinct CDR3 sequences, roughly 94% of which are singletons, and about 0.5% rests with the top ten. The specimen sequenced was CD8+ T cells from PBMCs. Receptor source: a human donor with Susac syndrome. Each CDR3 is given with its conserved first and last residue. D genes are given only for firm matches. A clone size is listed for some rows: how often the clone was seen (once, few, many), or a class if it is expanded.

>TRBD1|TRBV6-1|-|TRBJ2-2
TGTGCCAGCAGTCCGGGACAGGGGGCATATACCGGGGAGCTGTTTTTT
CASSPGQGAYTGELFF
>-|TRBV27|-|TRBJ1-5
TGTGCCAGCAGTTTATTCGGTGGAAGCAATCAGCCCCAGCATTTT
CASSLFGGSNQPQHF
>-|TRBV28|-|TRBJ2-5
TGTGCCAGCAGTTTAAACTCGTGGGAGACCCAGTACTTC
CASSLNSWETQYF
>TRBD2|TRBV7-8|once|TRBJ2-3
TGTGCCAGCAGCTTAACTAGCGGGGGCATCCGTGATACGCAGTATTTT
CASSLTSGGIRDTQYF
>TRBD1|TRBV29-1|-|TRBJ2-3
TGCAGCGTTGAAGGACAGGGTGCGGTAGATACGCAGTATTTT
CSVEGQGAVDTQYF
>-|TRBV12-3/TRBV12-4|-|TRBJ1-2
TGTGCCAGCAGTTTAGGATCGGGCAGAGGCTACACCTTC
CASSLGSGRGYTF
>-|TRBV13|-|TRBJ2-4
TGTGCCAGCAGCGGAGGGAGCGCTGAGGACATTCAGTACTTC
CASSGGSAEDIQYF
>-|TRBV7-2|-|TRBJ2-1
TGTGCCAGCAGCTTAGGTCTCGCACGCAATGAGCAGTTCTTC
CASSLGLARNEQFF
>-|TRBV15|-|TRBJ2-7
TGTGCCACCAGCAGAGATGAGGGGGACTCCTACGAGCAGTACTTC
CATSRDEGDSYEQYF
>-|TRBV5-1|-|TRBJ1-1
TGCGCCAGCAGCGAGTTGAACACTGAAGCTTTCTTT
CASSELNTEAFF
>-|TRBV20-1|-|TRBJ2-7
TGCAGTGCTAGGCTGGAGGGGGCCCGGTACGAGCAGTACTTC
CSARLEGARYEQYF
>TRBD1|TRBV7-9|few|TRBJ2-5
TGTGCCAGCAGCGGCAGACAGGGGAGGGAGACCCAGTACTTC
CASSGRQGRETQYF
>-|TRBV9|-|TRBJ2-1
TGTGCCAGCAGCAATACAGTTGGGAATGAGCAGTTCTTC
CASSNTVGNEQFF
>-|TRBV4-1|-|TRBJ2-2
TGCGCCAGCAGCCAAGATAACGGTGGGGGGGAGCTGTTTTTT
CASSQDNGGGELFF
>-|TRBV9|-|TRBJ1-1
TGTGCCAGCAGCGTCGGGGGGCAGCTTAACACTGAAGCTTTCTTT
CASSVGGQLNTEAFF
>-|TRBV6-5|-|TRBJ2-1
TGTGCCAGCAGTCCGGGGTACAATGAGCAGTTCTTC
CASSPGYNEQFF
>-|TRBV13|-|TRBJ2-1
TGTGCCAGCAGCTCTTCCTGGTCCTCCTACAATGAGCAGTTCTTC
CASSSSWSSYNEQFF
>-|TRBV20-1|-|TRBJ2-5
TGCAGTGGGTTCGACTCCGACCAAGAGACCCAGTACTTC
CSGFDSDQETQYF
>TRBD1|TRBV9|-|TRBJ1-2
TGTGCCAGCTTGGACAGGGCTCTTGGCTACACCTTC
CASLDRALGYTF
>TRBD2|TRBV12-3/TRBV12-4|once|TRBJ2-2
TGTGCCAGCACCCCGGGACTAGCGGGGAACACCGGGGAGCTGTTTTTT
CASTPGLAGNTGELFF
>-|TRBV29-1|-|TRBJ1-2
TGCAGCGCCGAGGGCGGGATCTTTGGCTACACCTTC
CSAEGGIFGYTF
>-|TRBV24-1|few|TRBJ1-5
TGTGCCACCAGTGATTCGAATCAGCCCCAGCATTTT
CATSDSNQPQHF
>TRBD1|TRBV20-1|-|TRBJ2-5
TGCAGTGCTAGAGCGGGACAGGGGGCGAAGCGGGAGACCCAGTACTTC
CSARAGQGAKRETQYF
>-|TRBV20-1|-|TRBJ2-7
TGCAGTGCTAGAGAGGGGGATCCGACCTACGAGCAGTACTTC
CSAREGDPTYEQYF
>-|TRBV27|-|TRBJ2-1
TGTGCCAGCAGTCTTGGACAGACTTTATCCTACAATGAGCAGTTCTTC
CASSLGQTLSYNEQFF
>-|TRBV5-8|few|TRBJ2-1
TGTGCCAGCAGCTTGGACGTCGGCAGCGACAATGAGCAGTTCTTC
CASSLDVGSDNEQFF
>-|TRBV28|-|TRBJ2-7
TGTGCCAGCAGCCTGGGAGGACAAACCTACGAGCAGTACTTC
CASSLGGQTYEQYF